Listed here are 30 T cell receptor beta chains from one sample, sequenced in a study of blood T cell repertoires in COVID-19. The repertoire was sequenced with immunoSEQ multiplex PCR; TCRdb's copy has only in-frame clones and lacks some. Of 150,000 to 200,000 clones in the sample, 88% were seen once. The sample comprised peripheral blood. The receptors were sampled from a man in his forties with active or convalescent COVID-19.

This clone was seen just once. The chain is built from TRBV7-9 and TRBJ1-2; D perhaps matches TRBD1 (5 bases). The germline CDR1 and CDR2 sequences are SEHNR and FQNEAQ (reference sequence). The CDR3 sequence is 13 residues long. V lost 0 bases, J lost 6 bases, and 8 bases lay in between. CDR3 nucleotide sequence: TGTGCCAGCAGCTTAGCACAGGCGGATGGCTACACCTTC. Residues: CASSLAQADGYTF.

The chain joins TRBV24-1 to TRBJ2-2, with 8 bases identical to TRBD1. Germline V lookup: CDR1 KGHDR, CDR2 SFDVKD. The ends lost 3 bases at V and 6 bases at J; junction bases unmatched: 11. The CDR3 loop spans 17 amino acids. The CDR3 nucleotides read TGTGCCACCAGTGATGGCCTAGGACAGGGCGTTCCCGGGGAGCTGTTTTTT. This gives the protein CATSDGLGQGVPGELFF.

This chain links TRBV6-5 with TRBJ1-2; D is perhaps TRBD1 (5 bases). The CDR3 is 13 residues long. CDR1 and CDR2 from the germline V gene are MNHEY and SVGAGI. Trimming left V 7 bases short and J 8 bases short, with 17 bases between. The DNA for the CDR3 is TGTGCCAGCACCCGGGGGACTCTAAAGGGCTACACCTTC. This codes for CASTRGTLKGYTF.

The chain uses TRBV18 and TRBJ2-3; D is uncertain. The CDR3 runs to 11 residues. Germline values: CDR1 KGHSH, CDR2 LQKENI. Between the trimmed V and J ends, which lost 6 bases and 6 bases, there was a span of 7 bases. CDR3 bases: TGTGCCAGCTCCCCGGAGGATACGCAGTATTTT. Its protein product is CASSPEDTQYF.

The chain carries TRBV14 and TRBJ1-1; 8 nucleotides align to TRBD1. In germline, CDR1 is SGHDN, CDR2 FVKESK. Trimming took 4 bases from V and 4 from J; bases not matched to a gene: 11. This CDR3 is built from 16 residues. CDR3 bases: TGTGCCAGCAGCCGGATAGTCGGACAGGGACTCACTGAAGCTTTCTTT. Amino acids: CASSRIVGQGLTEAFF.

This clone occurred a few times. The V call is TRBV5-1, the J call TRBJ1-5; possibly TRBD1 for D (5 bases). CDR1 is SGHRS, CDR2 YFSETQ, per germline. V lost 4 bases, J lost 8 bases, and 19 bases lay in between. The CDR3 consists of 15 residues. For the CDR3, the DNA is TGCGCCAGCAGCCTTTCCGACCGGGGGGTGGAGCCCCAGCATTTT. This encodes CASSLSDRGVEPQHF.

The V and J genes are TRBV3-1 (or the pseudogene TRBV3-2) and TRBJ1-2; D gene uncertain. V lost 3 bases to trimming and J lost 1 base, with 12 bases between them. CDR3 length equals 15 residues. Germline assignment: CDR1 LGHDT and CDR2 YNNKEL (reference sequence). In DNA form, the CDR3 reads TGTGCCAGCAGCCAGGGAGGGATCCTTAACTATGGCTACACCTTC. Protein sequence: CASSQGGILNYGYTF.

This clone was seen a single time. V gene TRBV5-4 combines with J gene TRBJ2-4, with TRBD1 as a possible D gene (6 bases). CDR1 is SGHNT and CDR2 is YYREEE in the germline V gene (reference sequence). This CDR3 contains 15 residues. Trimming removed 4 bases at V and 5 bases at J, with 16 bases between. The CDR3 region is CASSDRYRVENIQYF. For the CDR3, the DNA is TGTGCCAGCAGCGATAGATACAGGGTTGAAAACATTCAGTACTTC.

The V and J genes are TRBV3-1 (or the pseudogene TRBV3-2) and TRBJ2-2; D remains ambiguous. The CDR3 extends over 13 amino acids. Germline CDR1 is LGHDT and CDR2 is YNNKEL (reference sequence). V shed 4 bases and J shed 5 bases, with 8 bases lying between them. The CDR3 nucleotides are TGTGCCAGCAGCCTAGCACCAACCGGGGAGCTGTTTTTT. The encoded protein is CASSLAPTGELFF.

V gene TRBV18 combines with J gene TRBJ1-4, with no clear D. The CDR3 sequence is 14 residues long. Germline CDR1 is KGHSH and CDR2 is LQKENI. The V end lost 3 bases, the J end lost 8 bases, and 13 bases lay between the germline ends. CDR3 bases: TGTGCCAGCTCACCCGGCGGGTATCGGGAAAAACTGTTTTTT. Translation gives CASSPGGYREKLFF.

The V and J genes are TRBV6-1 and TRBJ1-2; D is unclear. V lost 1 base, J lost 8 bases, and 14 bases lay in between. The CDR3 consists of 14 residues. Germline assignment: CDR1 MNHNS and CDR2 SASEGT. The CDR3 nucleotides are TGTGCCAGCAGTGAAGGCACAACCCAGCGGGGCTACACCTTC. This encodes CASSEGTTQRGYTF.

This clone was detected only once. Other DNA sequences in this specimen translate into the identical CDR3. V and J are TRBV29-1 and TRBJ1-6; 7 bases fit TRBD1. The CDR3 contains 13 residues. The germline CDR1 and CDR2 sequences are SQVTM and ANQGSEA. The trim removed 4 bases at V and 7 bases at J, leaving 4 bases unmatched. The CDR3 reads CSVGDRVNSPLHF. The DNA of the CDR3 is TGCAGCGTTGGTGACAGGGTAAATTCACCCCTCCACTTT.

This clone showed up just a few times. V and J are TRBV7-9 and TRBJ1-1; unclear D gene. V lost 5 bases to trimming and J lost 0 bases, with 16 bases between them. Germline V gene lookup returns CDR1 SEHNR and CDR2 FQNEAQ (reference sequence). The CDR3 contains 16 residues. The CDR3 sequence is CASSPLGRNLNTEAFF. CDR3 coding DNA: TGTGCCAGCAGCCCTCTAGGGAGGAATTTGAACACTGAAGCTTTCTTT.

The chain is built from TRBV28 and TRBJ1-2; 9 bases line up with TRBD1. The CDR3 consists of 14 residues. The V gene's germline CDR1 is MDHEN and CDR2 SYDVKM. V lost 6 bases, J lost 3 bases, and 5 bases stayed unmatched. The CDR3 DNA follows: TGTGCCAGCAGGGGGACAGGGTCTGACTATGGCTACACCTTC. This encodes CASRGTGSDYGYTF.

The CDR3 coding sequence is TGTGCCAGCAGCTTAGTCGGGAGCCCTACCGGGGAGCTGTTTTTT. It translates to CASSLVGSPTGELFF. The chain joins TRBV7-2 to TRBJ2-2; D might be TRBD2 (6 bases). V dropped 1 base and J dropped 5 bases, with 11 bases sitting between them. The V gene's germline CDR1 is SGHTA and CDR2 FQGNSA. The CDR3 has 15 amino acids.

The J gene is TRBJ2-1, the V gene TRBV6-5; TRBD2 might be the D (6 bases). The V gene's germline CDR1 is MNHEY and CDR2 SVGAGI. V lost 1 base and J lost 4, with 11 bases in between. This CDR3 has 15 amino acids. This CDR3 reads CASSYFGSAYNEQFF. In nucleotides, the CDR3 is TGTGCCAGCAGTTACTTCGGGAGCGCTTACAATGAGCAGTTCTTC.

The rearrangement joins TRBV29-1 to TRBJ1-2; 10 bases agree with TRBD1. Germline V gene sequence: CDR1 SQVTM, CDR2 ANQGSEA. This CDR3 spans 13 amino acids. V lost 6 bases, J lost 4 bases, and 5 bases stayed unmatched. CDR3 bases: TGCAGCGTCACCGGGACAGGGGCCTATGGCTACACCTTC. Its protein is CSVTGTGAYGYTF. The full variable domain, rest sourced from reference TRBV29-1 and TRBJ1-2, is SAVISQKPSRDICQRGTSLTIQCQVDSQVTMMFWYRQQPGQSLTLIATANQGSEATYESGFVIDKFPISRPNLTFSTLTVSNMSPEDSSIYLCSVTGTGAYGYTFGSGTRLTVV.

The chain combines TRBV6-5 with TRBJ1-2; 8 nucleotides align to TRBD1. Germline loops: CDR1 MNHEY, CDR2 SVGAGI. Trimming cost V 7 bases and J 7 bases; bases outside gene matches: 8. This CDR3 has 13 residues. CDR3: CASTGQGFGGYTF. The CDR3 DNA sequence: TGTGCCAGCACTGGACAGGGTTTTGGTGGCTACACCTTC.

This clone was seen a single time. The rearrangement joins TRBV9 to TRBJ2-1; 9 nucleotides align to TRBD1. Germline assignment: CDR1 SGDLS and CDR2 YYNGEE. V trimming: 0 bases; J trimming: 2 bases; junction bases outside the gene matches: 3. The CDR3 has 16 residues. CDR3 coding DNA: TGTGCCAGCAGCGTAGGGGGACAGGGCACCTACAATGAGCAGTTCTTC. This codes for CASSVGGQGTYNEQFF.

The chain has TRBV9 and TRBJ2-2; no clear D gene. V lost 3 bases to trimming and J lost 2 bases, with 5 bases between them. Germline CDR1 SGDLS, CDR2 YYNGEE. This CDR3 has 13 residues. The CDR3 region has the DNA TGTGCCAGCAGCGCAGTAAACACCGGGGAGCTGTTTTTT. It codes for CASSAVNTGELFF.

This chain connects TRBV9 to TRBJ2-1, with a possible D match to TRBD2 (6 bases). V lost 7 bases, J lost 6 bases, and 20 bases lay in between. CDR3 length: 15 residues. Looked up from germline, CDR1 is SGDLS and CDR2 is YYNGEE. The CDR3 sequence: CASYLKLAKRNEQFF. For the CDR3, the DNA is TGTGCCAGCTACCTGAAACTAGCTAAGCGCAATGAGCAGTTCTTC.

The rearrangement links TRBV6-6 to TRBJ2-1; 8 positions agree with TRBD2. The V gene end was trimmed by 7 bases and the J gene end by 8 bases; junction bases not matched to a gene: 13. Germline V CDR1 and CDR2: MNHNY, SVGAGI (reference sequence). The CDR3 is 15 amino acids. CDR3 sequence (DNA): TGTGCCAGCACCCTGAGCGCGGGAGGAACCGATGAGCAGTTCTTC. It codes for CASTLSAGGTDEQFF.

The rearrangement uses TRBV5-1 and TRBJ2-1; 10 nucleotides align to TRBD1. This CDR3 comprises 14 residues. Germline V lookup: CDR1 SGHRS, CDR2 YFSETQ. The V and J ends lost 4 bases and 9 bases, in that order; junction bases with no gene match: 7. CDR3 coding DNA: TGCGCCAGCAGCACCCGGGACAGGGGAGGTGAGCAGTTCTTC. The encoded protein is CASSTRDRGGEQFF.

This clone has only one observation. J is TRBJ2-2 and V is TRBV19; D ambiguous. The length of the CDR3 is 13 residues. CDR1 is LNHDA and CDR2 is SQIVND in the germline V gene (reference sequence). V lost 5 bases, J lost 6 bases, and 10 bases lay in between. The chain's CDR3 is CASSVQAPGELFF. CDR3 nucleotides: TGTGCCAGTAGTGTCCAGGCCCCCGGGGAGCTGTTTTTT.

The V gene is TRBV19, the J gene TRBJ1-3; possibly TRBD1 for D (6 bases). The germline V gene has CDR1 LNHDA and CDR2 SQIVND (reference sequence). Trimming removed 8 bases from V and 1 base from J, with 15 bases in between. This CDR3 has 15 amino acids. The CDR3 nucleotides read TGTGCCAGTGGGCGGCAGGGGAAATCTGGAAACACCATATATTTT. Translating gives CASGRQGKSGNTIYF.

This clone was seen only once. The gene calls are TRBV7-2 and TRBJ2-3; possibly TRBD1 for D (5 bases). Germline V CDR1 and CDR2: SGHTA, FQGNSA. Between the trimmed V and J ends, which lost 5 bases and 0 bases, there was a span of 15 bases. CDR3 length: 16 residues. The CDR3, as DNA: TGTGCCAGCAGCATTACAGGTGGACCTAGCACAGATACGCAGTATTTT. It is translated as CASSITGGPSTDTQYF.

The chain recombines TRBV2 with TRBJ1-5, with D uncertain. Trimming took off 5 bases at V and 11 bases at J, with 16 bases between the two ends. Germline CDR1 reads SNHLY; CDR2 reads FYNNEI. The CDR3 has 13 residues. The CDR3 is CASSSGEVSAQHF. In DNA, the CDR3 is TGTGCCAGCAGTTCCGGGGAGGTCTCGGCCCAGCATTTT.

This clone was seen just once. The chain is built from TRBV5-1 and TRBJ2-5; a possible D gene is TRBD1 (6 bases). Germline CDR1 and CDR2: SGHRS and YFSETQ. V was shortened by 4 bases and J by 4 bases, with 20 bases between the two germline ends. The CDR3 is 16 amino acids. CDR3 in amino acids: CASSQGTSDASETQYF. CDR3 DNA sequence: TGCGCCAGCAGCCAGGGGACATCCGATGCCTCAGAGACCCAGTACTTC.

The V gene is TRBV9, the J gene TRBJ2-2; D remains ambiguous. The CDR3 has 15 amino acids. The germline V gene has CDR1 SGDLS and CDR2 YYNGEE. Trimming took 0 bases from V and 5 from J, leaving 11 bases between them. In DNA, the CDR3 is TGTGCCAGCAGCGTAGCCACGGAGAAGACCGGGGAGCTGTTTTTT. The encoded protein is CASSVATEKTGELFF.

The rearrangement links TRBV7-9 to TRBJ2-3, with a possible D match to TRBD1 (7 bases). V lost 5 bases and J 7 bases, leaving 16 bases between the germline ends. Germline assignment: CDR1 SEHNR and CDR2 FQNEAQ (reference sequence). The CDR3 length is 14 residues. In DNA form, the CDR3 reads TGTGCCAGCAGCCGGGACAGTGGGGGGTATACGCAGTATTTT. This translates into CASSRDSGGYTQYF.